Below, 17 T cell receptor beta chains from the same sample are listed, as sequenced in a study of T cell changes during pregnancy in multiple sclerosis. Libraries were prepared by immunoSEQ multiplex PCR; TCRdb keeps only in-frame clonotypes and omits some of them. The data contain 40,000 to 50,000 clones, around nine tenths of them singletons. The sequencing here drew on CD4+ T cells from peripheral blood mononuclear cells, taken in the second trimester of pregnancy. The receptors shown here come from a female donor in good health, enrolled as a control in a pregnancy study.

V usage is TRBV7-8 and J usage is TRBJ2-5; possible D gene TRBD2, 5 bases. The CDR3 extends over 14 amino acids. The V and J ends lost 0 bases and 4 bases respectively, with 9 bases between them. Germline CDR1 reads SGHVS; CDR2 reads FQNEAQ. CDR3: CASSLALGGETQYF. CDR3 sequence (DNA): TGTGCCAGCAGCTTAGCACTCGGAGGAGAGACCCAGTACTTC.

The V gene is TRBV6-4, the J gene TRBJ1-2; D not resolved. CDR1 and CDR2 from the germline V gene are MRHNA and SNTAGT. The V end lost 6 bases, the J end lost 3 bases, and 17 bases lay between the germline ends. There are 15 residues in the CDR3. CDR3 in amino acids: CASSPLSGSHYGYTF. The CDR3 bases are TGTGCCAGCAGCCCGCTGAGCGGGTCCCACTATGGCTACACCTTC.

This chain joins TRBV9 and TRBJ1-6; D perhaps matches TRBD1 (5 bases). This CDR3 region has 13 residues. Germline V gene data show CDR1 as SGDLS and CDR2 as YYNGEE. V lost 0 bases to trimming and J lost 10 bases, with 8 bases between them. For the CDR3, the DNA is TGTGCCAGCAGCGTAGAGCGGGGGTCACCCCTCCACTTT. This codes for CASSVERGSPLHF.

The chain has TRBV19 and TRBJ1-4; 7 bases are a match to TRBD1. V lost 4 bases and J lost 5; bases outside the gene matches: 4. The CDR3 has 14 amino acids. Germline CDR1 and CDR2: LNHDA and SQIVND (reference sequence). CDR3 region: CASSNVQGNEKLFF. Written as DNA, the CDR3 is TGTGCCAGTAGTAACGTACAGGGGAATGAAAAACTGTTTTTT.

In nucleotides, the CDR3 is TGTGCCAGCTCACCCGGTACCGGGACAGCAAATGAAAAACTGTTTTTT. This translates into CASSPGTGTANEKLFF. This chain links TRBV18 with TRBJ1-4, with 7 nucleotides matching TRBD1. J gave up 5 bases and V 3 bases, and 9 bases lay outside the gene matches. In germline, CDR1 is KGHSH, CDR2 LQKENI. The CDR3 runs to 16 residues.

The chain combines TRBV7-3 with TRBJ2-1; possibly TRBD2 for D (6 bases). The ends were cut back, 5 bases at V and 5 bases at J, with 16 bases in the middle. The germline V gene encodes CDR1 SGHTA and CDR2 FQGTGA. CDR3 length equals 15 residues. CDR3 DNA sequence: TGTGCCAGCAGCCCCCTCGGGACTCCCCACAATGAGCAGTTCTTC. Its translation: CASSPLGTPHNEQFF.

The chain combines TRBV18 with TRBJ1-6; no clear D. V lost 2 bases, J lost 4 bases, and 9 bases lay in between. The CDR3 runs to 15 residues. CDR1 and CDR2 from the germline V gene are KGHSH and LQKENI. CDR3 sequence reads: CASSPNGDYNSPLHF. The CDR3 nucleotides read TGTGCCAGCTCACCAAACGGTGATTATAATTCACCCCTCCACTTT. The full variable domain, completed using reference TRBV18 and TRBJ1-6, is NAGVMQNPRHLVRRRGQEARLRCSPMKGHSHVYWYRQLPEEGLKFMVYLQKENIIDESGMPKERFSAEFPKEGPSILRIQQVVRGDSAAYFCASSPNGDYNSPLHFGNGTRLTVT.

The chain employs TRBV5-5 and TRBJ2-5; 8 bases match TRBD2. V lost 4 bases and J lost 4; bases outside the gene matches: 18. The CDR3 runs to 18 residues. Looked up from germline, CDR1 is SGHKS and CDR2 is YYEKEE (reference sequence). CDR3 in DNA: TGTGCCAGCAGCCCCACTTTAGGGGCCAGCGGGGGAGGAGAGACCCAGTACTTC. Translation gives CASSPTLGASGGGETQYF.

The chain recombines TRBV30 with TRBJ1-1; 12 bases are shared with TRBD1. Trimming cost V 4 bases and J 0 bases; bases outside gene matches: 9. CDR1 and CDR2 from the germline V gene are GTSNPN and SVGIG (reference sequence). The CDR3 is 17 amino acids. In nucleotides, the CDR3 is TGTGCCTGGAAGCGGCCGGGACAGGGGGCCTTGAACACTGAAGCTTTCTTT. Translation gives CAWKRPGQGALNTEAFF.

This chain uses TRBV6-1 with TRBJ1-3; TRBD1 might be the D (5 bases). The germline V gene has CDR1 MNHNS and CDR2 SASEGT. V was trimmed by 10 bases and J by 0 bases, leaving 7 bases between them. This CDR3 spans 12 amino acids. CDR3 amino acids: CATGFSGNTIYF. The CDR3 nucleotides read TGTGCCACAGGGTTCTCTGGAAACACCATATATTTT.

This chain uses TRBV19 with TRBJ2-2, with a possible D match to TRBD2 (5 bases). The CDR3 is made up of 13 amino acids. In germline, CDR1 is LNHDA, CDR2 SQIVND (reference sequence). V shed 1 base and J shed 6 bases, with 6 bases lying between them. CDR3 in DNA: TGTGCCAGTAGTATAGGGGAGTCCGGGGAGCTGTTTTTT. As protein: CASSIGESGELFF. The variable domain in full, with the rest retrieved from reference TRBV19 and TRBJ2-2, is DGGITQSPKYLFRKEGQNVTLSCEQNLNHDAMYWYRQDPGQGLRLIYYSQIVNDFQKGDIAEGYSVSREKKESFPLTVTSAQKNPTAFYLCASSIGESGELFFGEGSRLTVL.

J is TRBJ1-2 and V is TRBV6-6; 10 nucleotides match TRBD1. The junction had 8 bases not matched to a gene; V was cut back by 7 bases and J by 0 bases. Looked up from germline, CDR1 is MNHNY and CDR2 is SVGAGI (reference sequence). The CDR3 has 16 residues. The CDR3 DNA is TGTGCCAGCAACCCCGACAGGGGGCGAGCTAACTATGGCTACACCTTC. This encodes CASNPDRGRANYGYTF.

The V call is TRBV12-5, the J call TRBJ1-3; D is unclear. Germline values: CDR1 LGHNT, CDR2 FRNRAP. This CDR3 contains 15 residues. With 0 bases removed from V and 4 bases from J, the gap between germline ends came to 10 bases. CDR3: CASGLVVSGGNTIYF. For the CDR3, the DNA is TGTGCTAGTGGTTTGGTCGTATCGGGAGGAAACACCATATATTTT.

The chain couples TRBV7-3 to TRBJ2-3, with D tentatively TRBD2 (6 bases). The CDR3 runs to 14 residues. Trimming took 2 bases from V and 6 from J, leaving 12 bases between them. Germline CDR1 and CDR2: SGHTA and FQGTGA. The CDR3, as DNA: TGTGCCAGCAGCTTAGGAGGGTGGGATGATACGCAGTATTTT. Translated: CASSLGGWDDTQYF.

In DNA, the CDR3 is TGTGCCAGCAGCCGGGGGGGGGACAGTTTTTACGAGCAGTACTTC. Translating gives CASSRGGDSFYEQYF. V is TRBV7-2 and J is TRBJ2-7, with TRBD2 as a possible D gene (8 bases). The CDR3 consists of 15 residues. V dropped 5 bases and J dropped 4 bases, with 18 bases sitting between them. Germline V gene sequence: CDR1 SGHTA, CDR2 FQGNSA. Drawing the rest from reference TRBV7-2 and TRBJ2-7, the complete variable domain is GAGVSQSPSNKVTEKGKDVELRCDPISGHTALYWYRQSLGQGLEFLIYFQGNSAPDKSGLPSDRFSAERTGGSVSTLTIQRTQQEDSAVYLCASSRGGDSFYEQYFGPGTRLTVT.

This clone was found a few times. The rearrangement joins TRBV7-2 to TRBJ2-7; 8 nucleotides line up with TRBD1. The CDR3 totals 14 residues. The J segment lost 2 bases and the V segment lost 5 bases, leaving 5 bases of the junction unmatched. The V gene's germline CDR1 is SGHTA and CDR2 FQGNSA. The CDR3 protein is CASSTRQGPYEQYF. CDR3 coding DNA: TGTGCCAGCAGCACCCGACAGGGGCCCTACGAGCAGTACTTC.

The V and J genes are TRBV5-1 and TRBJ1-1; the D gene is possibly TRBD1 (6 bases). The V end lost 0 bases, the J end lost 7 bases, and 13 bases lay between the germline ends. From germline, CDR1 is SGHRS and CDR2 YFSETQ. The CDR3 sequence is 14 residues long. The CDR3 nucleotides are TGCGCCAGCAGCTTGGAGGGGGTTAATAATGAAGCTTTCTTT. Protein sequence: CASSLEGVNNEAFF.